These 25 T cell receptor beta chains were all obtained from the same sample, sequenced in a study of blood T cells in healthy people across ages (dated by TCRdb to about 2015). Libraries were prepared through 5' RACE. TCRdb lists the instrument as Illumina HiSeq 2500. A second PCR of about 6 to 11 cycles was performed with a sample-barcoded 5' primer and a J-beta primer mix. TCRdb cleaned the public reads at Q25 with fastp, built clones with MiXCR and kept in-frame beta chains. All rows with the same CDR3 protein become a single entry with the most common DNA and genes. The sample table contains about 280,000 distinct CDR3 sequences; only one count was recorded for 25% to 30% of them. The ten largest account for 29% of the sample. The sequenced sample consisted of blood. These TCRs come from a woman between 70 and 85 years old in good health.

V and J are TRBV19 and TRBJ2-5; 10 positions agree with TRBD2. Trimming took 6 bases from V and 1 from J; bases not matched to a gene: 5. The CDR3 spans 15 residues. Germline loops: CDR1 LNHDA, CDR2 SQIVND (reference sequence). CDR3 bases: TGTGCCAGTAGGCGGACTAGCGGAGTCCAAGAGACCCAGTACTTC. Its translation is CASRRTSGVQETQYF.

This clonotype has a single count. V and J are TRBV7-9 and TRBJ2-5; a possible D gene is TRBD2 (5 bases). This CDR3 region has 13 residues. Trimming pared 5 bases from V and 2 bases from J, leaving 9 bases between. CDR1 SEHNR and CDR2 FQNEAQ come from the germline V gene (reference sequence). CDR3 residues: CASSEGIQETQYF. The CDR3 region has the DNA TGTGCCAGCAGCGAGGGTATTCAAGAGACCCAGTACTTC.

This clonotype was seen repeatedly, ten times or more. The chain employs TRBV12-3 or TRBV12-4 and TRBJ1-1; TRBD1 aligns across 9 bases. CDR3 length equals 17 residues. V shed 1 base and J 1 base; nucleotides not matched to a gene: 7. CDR3 DNA sequence: TGTGCCAGCAGTTTAGAGACAGGGGGAACTCCGAACACTGAAGCTTTCTTT. As protein: CASSLETGGTPNTEAFF.

This clonotype was seen repeatedly, ten times or more. The genes are TRBV6-5 and TRBJ2-6, with D perhaps matching TRBD1 (6 bases). The CDR3 covers 18 residues. Deletions cut 1 base from V and 0 bases from J, with 13 bases between. In germline, CDR1 is MNHEY, CDR2 SVGAGI. The CDR3 loop is CASSYLGGGSSGANVLTF. The CDR3 region has the DNA TGTGCCAGCAGTTACTTGGGTGGGGGCAGCTCTGGGGCCAACGTCCTGACTTTC.

The chain is built from TRBV2 and TRBJ2-1; 10 nucleotides match TRBD2. The V gene end was trimmed by 7 bases and the J gene end by 8 bases; junction bases not matched to a gene: 8. CDR3 length equals 14 residues. Germline V gene lookup returns CDR1 SNHLY and CDR2 FYNNEI. The CDR3 DNA is TGTGCCAGCAAGAAGCGGGAGGGCATAGATGAGCAGTTCTTC. Protein product: CASKKREGIDEQFF.

This clonotype was detected only once. This chain uses TRBV3-1 with TRBJ1-1, with D hard to call. The CDR3 has 12 amino acids. V was clipped by 0 bases and J by 4 bases, with 3 bases between them. The germline V gene encodes CDR1 LGHDT and CDR2 YNNKEL (reference sequence). Here the CDR3 reads CASSQEFTEAFF. Written as DNA, the CDR3 is TGTGCCAGCAGCCAAGAGTTCACTGAAGCTTTCTTT.

The V call is TRBV2, the J call TRBJ1-1; 11 bases are shared with TRBD1. The CDR3 is made up of 14 amino acids. From germline, CDR1 is SNHLY and CDR2 FYNNEI. Unmatched junction bases numbered 4, after V lost 6 bases and J lost 4 bases. CDR3 loop: CASRIGTGGTEAFF. As DNA, the CDR3 is TGTGCCAGCAGAATTGGGACAGGGGGCACTGAAGCTTTCTTT.

This clonotype was detected a few times. CDR3 nucleotides: TGTGCCAGCAGTTTAAGCGGGGTGGAGACCCAGTACTTC. Its translation is CASSLSGVETQYF. The gene calls are TRBV28 and TRBJ2-1; the match to TRBD2 covers 7 bases. The J call may be mistaken, given a closer DNA end match to TRBJ2-5. The CDR3 extends over 13 amino acids. Germline V lookup: CDR1 MDHEN, CDR2 SYDVKM.

The CDR3 DNA is TGCGCCAGCAGCCCCAATCCCGGGACTAGCGGGAGGGCCTTGTACGGGGTCGGGGAGCTGTTTTTT. It encodes CASSPNPGTSGRALYGVGELFF. The chain recombines TRBV4-3 with TRBJ2-2; 16 bases match TRBD2. CDR3 size: 22 residues. The V segment lost 4 bases and the J segment 7 bases; nucleotides outside the gene matches: 21. Germline CDR1 and CDR2: LGHNA and YSLEER.

The chain couples TRBV19 to TRBJ2-5, with D perhaps TRBD1 or TRBD2 (5 bases each). This CDR3 has 15 amino acids. Trimming pared 2 bases from V and 3 bases from J, leaving 13 bases between. In germline, CDR1 is LNHDA, CDR2 SQIVND (reference sequence). This chain's CDR3 is CASSIRGLEKETQYF. In DNA form, the CDR3 reads TGTGCCAGTAGTATACGGGGCCTGGAGAAAGAGACCCAGTACTTC.

The CDR3 DNA follows: TGTGCCAGCAGCGACCAAATACAGGGAGGAACTGAAGCTTTCTTT. Its translation: CASSDQIQGGTEAFF. The chain carries TRBV7-9 and TRBJ1-1; D perhaps matches TRBD1 (6 bases). The CDR3 loop spans 15 amino acids. The germline V and J ends were trimmed by 5 bases and 5 bases, with 18 bases remaining between them. The V gene's germline CDR1 is SEHNR and CDR2 FQNEAQ (reference sequence). The whole variable domain, filled in from reference TRBV7-9 and TRBJ1-1, reads DTGVSQNPRHKITKRGQNVTFRCDPISEHNRLYWYRQTLGQGPEFLTYFQNEAQLEKSRLLSDRFSAERPKGSFSTLEIQRTEQGDSAMYLCASSDQIQGGTEAFFGQGTRLTVV.

This clonotype came up a few times. V usage is TRBV29-1 and J usage is TRBJ2-5; D unresolved. The last part of the DNA fits TRBJ2-1 better; the J call may be wrong. CDR1 SQVTM and CDR2 ANQGSEA come from the germline V gene. The CDR3 sequence is 12 residues long. The CDR3 nucleotides are TGCAGCTCTCGCACGGATTACAATGAGCAGTTCTTC. Its translation: CSSRTDYNEQFF.

In this sample, this clonotype turned up many times. The chain carries TRBV20-1 and TRBJ1-4; perhaps TRBD1 as D (6 bases). Germline loops: CDR1 DFQATT, CDR2 SNEGSKA (reference sequence). Trimming cost V 5 bases and J 6 bases, with 7 bases left between them. The CDR3 is made up of 11 amino acids. For the CDR3, the DNA is TGCAGTGCTGAGGGGGATGAAAAACTGTTTTTT. Its protein is CSAEGDEKLFF.

This clonotype was picked up one time. The V gene is TRBV7-2, the J gene TRBJ2-1; no clear D. Trimming left V 1 base short and J 2 bases short, with 9 bases between. Germline CDR1 SGHTA, CDR2 FQGNSA. This CDR3 region has 15 residues. The CDR3 DNA sequence: TGTGCCAGCAGCTTAGGGCAAGTCCCCTACAATGAGCAGTTCTTC. It codes for CASSLGQVPYNEQFF.

This chain connects TRBV15 to TRBJ2-5; possible D gene TRBD2, 5 bases. In germline, CDR1 is LNHNV, CDR2 YYDKDF (reference sequence). V was clipped by 3 bases and J by 2 bases, with 13 bases between them. The CDR3 consists of 15 residues. CDR3 sequence (DNA): TGTGCCACCAGCAGTGGTCGAACTAGTCAAGAGACCCAGTACTTC. It yields the protein CATSSGRTSQETQYF.

The chain recombines TRBV5-1 with TRBJ2-3, with TRBD2 as a possible D gene (6 bases). V was cut by 5 bases and J by 0 bases, with 16 bases left in between. The CDR3 has 16 residues. Germline V gives CDR1 SGHRS, CDR2 YFSETQ. The CDR3 spells CASSPLAGGSTDTQYF. In DNA, the CDR3 is TGCGCCAGCAGTCCACTAGCAGGCGGAAGCACAGATACGCAGTATTTT.

Concerning this clonotype: The junction shows a germline mismatch at one end, possibly a read error. The chain links TRBV5-1 to TRBJ2-3, with 9 bases aligning to TRBD1. The germline V gene encodes CDR1 SGHRS and CDR2 YFSETQ. The CDR3 consists of 14 residues. The CDR3 is CAGRPGTGTDTQYF. DNA for the CDR3: TGCGCCGGCAGACCCGGGACAGGGACGGATACGCAGTATTTT.

The genes are TRBV24-1 and TRBJ2-1, with 10 bases aligning to TRBD1. CDR1 and CDR2 from the germline V gene are KGHDR and SFDVKD. CDR3 size: 15 residues. J gave up 6 bases and V 6 bases, and 7 bases lay outside the gene matches. Here the CDR3 reads CATSKGDRGINEQFF. CDR3 in DNA: TGTGCCACCAGTAAAGGGGACAGGGGCATCAATGAGCAGTTCTTC.

V is TRBV18 and J is TRBJ1-3, with TRBD1 identical over 9 bases. Germline values: CDR1 KGHSH, CDR2 LQKENI. Trimming cost V 6 bases and J 2 bases; bases outside gene matches: 11. The CDR3 is 17 amino acids. The CDR3 bases are TGTGCCAGCTCCCCGTTACCGGGACAGGGCCCTGGAAACACCATATATTTT. It is translated as CASSPLPGQGPGNTIYF.

The chain is built from TRBV20-1 and TRBJ1-4; tentative D call: TRBD1 (6 bases). The CDR3 runs 14 residues. Germline V gene sequence: CDR1 DFQATT, CDR2 SNEGSKA (reference sequence). The V end was cut by 3 bases, the J end by 4 bases, with 12 bases between. Here the CDR3 reads CSASGGAVNEKLFF. Written as DNA, the CDR3 is TGCAGTGCTAGTGGGGGGGCCGTTAATGAAAAACTGTTTTTT.

The chain has TRBV20-1 and TRBJ1-1, with 9 bases lining up with TRBD1. This CDR3 is built from 14 residues. In germline, CDR1 is DFQATT, CDR2 SNEGSKA (reference sequence). After removal of 5 bases from V and 9 bases from J, the junction contained 13 bases not matched to a gene. The CDR3 bases are TGCAGTGCTGGCCCCCCCCGGGACAGGGTGCAAGCTTTCTTT. As protein: CSAGPPRDRVQAFF.

This clonotype was observed a few times. V gene TRBV20-1 combines with J gene TRBJ1-4, with 7 nucleotides matching TRBD1. Losses at the gene ends were 1 base for V and 7 bases for J; bases not matched to a gene: 3. Looked up from germline, CDR1 is DFQATT and CDR2 is SNEGSKA (reference sequence). CDR3 length equals 13 residues. The CDR3 DNA is TGCAGTGCTAGAGGCGACAGGGCTGAAAAACTGTTTTTT. This gives the protein CSARGDRAEKLFF.

This clonotype was observed at least ten times. The J gene is TRBJ2-2, the V gene TRBV7-9, with D possibly matching TRBD1 (6 bases). Germline lookup yields CDR1 SEHNR and CDR2 FQNEAQ (reference sequence). The V end was cut by 5 bases, the J end by 2 bases, with 12 bases between. The CDR3 extends over 15 amino acids. CDR3 region: CASSIHRDNTGELFF. The CDR3, as DNA: TGTGCCAGCAGCATCCACAGGGATAACACCGGGGAGCTGTTTTTT. The variable domain in full, with the rest retrieved from reference TRBV7-9 and TRBJ2-2, is DTGVSQNPRHKITKRGQNVTFRCDPISEHNRLYWYRQTLGQGPEFLTYFQNEAQLEKSRLLSDRFSAERPKGSFSTLEIQRTEQGDSAMYLCASSIHRDNTGELFFGEGSRLTVL.

The chain combines TRBV20-1 with TRBJ1-1, with 7 bases identical to TRBD1. This CDR3 contains 14 residues. Trimming removed 4 bases from V and 0 bases from J; junction bases left unmatched: 5. Germline V CDR1 and CDR2: DFQATT, SNEGSKA (reference sequence). In nucleotides, the CDR3 is TGCAGTGCTACAGGGGGAGTGATGAACACTGAAGCTTTCTTT. Encoded protein: CSATGGVMNTEAFF.

This clonotype has more than one count but fewer than ten. J is TRBJ2-7 and V is TRBV7-2; unclear D gene. In germline, CDR1 is SGHTA, CDR2 FQGNSA. Trimming pared 1 base from V and 3 bases from J, leaving 7 bases between. CDR3 length: 13 amino acids. CDR3 loop: CASSLGPSYEQYF. DNA of the CDR3: TGTGCCAGCAGCTTAGGCCCCAGCTACGAGCAGTACTTC. Using reference TRBV7-2 and TRBJ2-7 for the parts outside the CDR3, the full variable domain is GAGVSQSPSNKVTEKGKDVELRCDPISGHTALYWYRQSLGQGLEFLIYFQGNSAPDKSGLPSDRFSAERTGGSVSTLTIQRTQQEDSAVYLCASSLGPSYEQYFGPGTRLTVT.